This TCR beta chain is from a study of blood T cell repertoires in COVID-19. The overall study: PBMCs, B-cell-depleted T cells, or T cells provided the cDNA or gDNA that made up the material.

CDR3 size: 15 residues. The V end was cut by 2 bases, the J end by 4 bases, with 14 bases between. CDR1 is MGHRA and CDR2 is YSYEKL in the germline V gene. A COVID-19 case was met by exposed participants within 2 weeks before study entry. Study processing details: From reference gene primer amplification, estimates of nucleated cell counts were derived. This table comes from immunoSEQ multiplex PCR, and its TCRdb copy is limited to in-frame clones, with some not included. The DNA was the basis for D and trimming; V, J and clone size are from that table. The profile shows 250,000 to 350,000 clones, roughly nine tenths of them singletons.

This receptor was obtained from a woman aged 50 to 60 who had been exposed to COVID-19. J is TRBJ1-2 and V is TRBV4-1; no clear D. The sample consisted of PBMCs or T cells enriched from blood (not recorded which). CDR3 region: CASSQPLGGFYGYTF. In DNA, the CDR3 is TGCGCCAGCAGCCAACCCCTGGGAGGGTTCTATGGCTACACCTTC.